The rows below give T cell receptor beta chains drawn from one sample of a study of human versus mouse CDR3 diversity and MHC coevolution. Profiling relied on immunoSEQ multiplex PCR, and the TCRdb table lists in-frame clones only, not all of them. The profile covers about 81,000 clones, with 85% to 95% appearing a single time and around 1.3% taken by the ten largest. Sequencing was carried out using naive CD4+ T cells from blood. The receptor set was obtained from a person between 25 and 75 years old in good health. Each CDR3 is given with its conserved first and last residue. Fields, in order: CDR3 protein, CDR3 DNA, J gene, V gene, clone size, D gene. A D gene is named only where the DNA matches it firmly. Size values are once, few and many counts, or a class for expanded clones, and some rows have none.

CDR3aa: CASSWRRKGLYEQYF; CDR3nt: TGTGCCAGCAGCTGGAGACGGAAGGGGCTCTACGAGCAGTACTTC; j_gene: TRBJ2-7; v_gene: TRBV5-6; abundance: .; d_gene: .
CDR3aa: CASSTTSASYEQYF; CDR3nt: TGTGCCAGCAGTACTACTAGCGCTTCCTACGAGCAGTACTTC; j_gene: TRBJ2-7; v_gene: TRBV28; abundance: .; d_gene: TRBD2
CDR3aa: CASSLDNRSKGRDTQYF; CDR3nt: TGTGCCAGCAGCTTGGACAACCGGTCTAAAGGGCGAGATACGCAGTATTTT; j_gene: TRBJ2-3; v_gene: TRBV7-2; abundance: .; d_gene: .
CDR3aa: CASSFSWGGQDTQYF; CDR3nt: TGTGCCAGCAGCTTCTCCTGGGGGGGGCAAGATACGCAGTATTTT; j_gene: TRBJ2-3; v_gene: TRBV7-2; abundance: .; d_gene: .
CDR3aa: CAGSLNSQETQYF; CDR3nt: TGTGCCGGCAGCCTTAACAGCCAAGAGACCCAGTACTTC; j_gene: TRBJ2-5; v_gene: TRBV5-4; abundance: .; d_gene: .
CDR3aa: CASSLYRGNGNTIYF; CDR3nt: TGTGCCAGCAGTTTATACAGGGGGAATGGAAACACCATATATTTT; j_gene: TRBJ1-3; v_gene: TRBV6-5; abundance: once; d_gene: TRBD1
CDR3aa: CASSTTGGAFQPQHF; CDR3nt: TGTGCCAGCAGTACGACAGGGGGCGCATTTCAGCCCCAGCATTTT; j_gene: TRBJ1-5; v_gene: TRBV2; abundance: .; d_gene: TRBD1
CDR3aa: CASSGGLAGGTDTQYF; CDR3nt: TGTGCCAGCAGTGGGGGACTAGCGGGGGGCACAGATACGCAGTATTTT; j_gene: TRBJ2-3; v_gene: TRBV2; abundance: .; d_gene: TRBD2
CDR3aa: CASSALAGPYEQYF; CDR3nt: TGTGCCAGCAGCGCACTAGCGGGACCCTACGAGCAGTACTTC; j_gene: TRBJ2-7; v_gene: TRBV7-2; abundance: .; d_gene: TRBD2
CDR3aa: CASSPGATEAFF; CDR3nt: TGTGCCAGCAGCCCAGGGGCCACTGAAGCTTTCTTT; j_gene: TRBJ1-1; v_gene: TRBV5-5; abundance: .; d_gene: .
CDR3aa: CASSARVPLAGVEDTQYF; CDR3nt: TGTGCCAGCAGTGCCCGAGTGCCCTTGGCGGGAGTGGAAGATACGCAGTATTTT; j_gene: TRBJ2-3; v_gene: TRBV25-1; abundance: once; d_gene: TRBD2
CDR3aa: CASSLFSAGNYGYTF; CDR3nt: TGTGCCAGCAGTTTATTTAGTGCGGGGAACTATGGCTACACCTTC; j_gene: TRBJ1-2; v_gene: TRBV28; abundance: .; d_gene: .
CDR3aa: CAVGPLAGAGDTQYF; CDR3nt: TGTGCCGTGGGTCCACTAGCGGGGGCGGGAGATACGCAGTATTTT; j_gene: TRBJ2-3; v_gene: TRBV11-2; abundance: .; d_gene: TRBD2
CDR3aa: CASSFVEATYGYTF; CDR3nt: TGTGCCAGCAGCTTCGTGGAGGCGACCTATGGCTACACCTTC; j_gene: TRBJ1-2; v_gene: TRBV7-2; abundance: .; d_gene: .
CDR3aa: CASSLYRNEQFF; CDR3nt: TGTGCCAGCAGCTTATACAGGAATGAGCAGTTCTTC; j_gene: TRBJ2-1; v_gene: TRBV11-1; abundance: .; d_gene: .
CDR3aa: CASSVGAPGNTIYF; CDR3nt: TGTGCCAGCAGCGTGGGGGCGCCTGGAAACACCATATATTTT; j_gene: TRBJ1-3; v_gene: TRBV7-6; abundance: .; d_gene: .
CDR3aa: CASSTGQHPGNTIYF; CDR3nt: TGTGCCAGTAGTACGGGACAGCACCCTGGAAACACCATATATTTT; j_gene: TRBJ1-3; v_gene: TRBV19; abundance: few; d_gene: TRBD1
CDR3aa: CASSLEGGGETQYF; CDR3nt: TGTGCCAGCAGCTTGGAAGGCGGTGGGGAGACCCAGTACTTC; j_gene: TRBJ2-5; v_gene: TRBV5-6; abundance: .; d_gene: .
CDR3aa: CASSATSGTTQYF; CDR3nt: TGTGCCAGCAGTGCGACGAGCGGAACTACGCAGTATTTT; j_gene: TRBJ2-3; v_gene: TRBV6-5; abundance: .; d_gene: .
CDR3aa: CSATLDTSGRHVTDTQYF; CDR3nt: TGCAGCGCCACTCTTGACACTAGCGGGAGGCATGTTACAGATACGCAGTATTTT; j_gene: TRBJ2-3; v_gene: TRBV29-1; abundance: .; d_gene: TRBD2
CDR3aa: CASSLAAGNNEQFF; CDR3nt: TGTGCCAGCAGCTTAGCGGCCGGGAATAATGAGCAGTTCTTC; j_gene: TRBJ2-1; v_gene: TRBV7-6; abundance: .; d_gene: .
CDR3aa: CASSLDSRSGELFF; CDR3nt: TGTGCCAGCAGCTTAGATAGTCGGTCCGGGGAGCTGTTTTTT; j_gene: TRBJ2-2; v_gene: TRBV11-3; abundance: once; d_gene: .
CDR3aa: CASSLSYGYTF; CDR3nt: TGTGCCAGCAGCTTATCGTATGGCTACACCTTC; j_gene: TRBJ1-2; v_gene: TRBV7-9; abundance: .; d_gene: .
CDR3aa: CASSLDSGSYNEQFF; CDR3nt: TGTGCCAGCAGCTTGGACTCAGGATCCTACAATGAGCAGTTCTTC; j_gene: TRBJ2-1; v_gene: TRBV5-4; abundance: .; d_gene: .
CDR3aa: CASSSVPGQGIGSYNEQFF; CDR3nt: TGTGCCAGCAGCTCTGTGCCGGGACAGGGGATTGGCTCCTACAATGAGCAGTTCTTC; j_gene: TRBJ2-1; v_gene: TRBV11-2; abundance: .; d_gene: TRBD1
CDR3aa: CASSAGPSSGNTIYF; CDR3nt: TGTGCCAGCAGCGCGGGACCGAGCTCTGGAAACACCATATATTTT; j_gene: TRBJ1-3; v_gene: TRBV7-3; abundance: few; d_gene: .
CDR3aa: CASSLIRAGTGVPDTQYF; CDR3nt: TGTGCCAGCAGCTTAATTCGGGCTGGGACAGGGGTTCCAGATACGCAGTATTTT; j_gene: TRBJ2-3; v_gene: TRBV13; abundance: once; d_gene: TRBD1
CDR3aa: CASSLSLATSGRAQGQFF; CDR3nt: TGTGCCAGCAGTTTATCCCTCGCGACTAGCGGGAGGGCCCAGGGGCAGTTCTTC; j_gene: TRBJ2-1; v_gene: TRBV27; abundance: once; d_gene: TRBD2